These 27 T cell receptor beta chains originate from one sample sequenced in a study of PD-L1 blockade in urothelial cancer. Sequencing used immunoSEQ multiplex PCR; TCRdb keeps in-frame clones, though not all of them. Altogether approximately 100,000 clones are present, about 85% being singletons, with the ten largest covering 2% to 3%. The material was PBMCs, obtained around atezolizumab (anti-PD-L1) treatment. Source of these receptors: a man aged 50 to 60 with urothelial cancer.

The rearrangement joins TRBV5-1 to TRBJ2-7, with 11 bases aligning to TRBD1. The trim removed 4 bases at V and 4 bases at J, leaving 7 bases unmatched. This CDR3 has 15 residues. Germline V lookup: CDR1 SGHRS, CDR2 YFSETQ. The CDR3 is CASSQDRGRLYEQYF. CDR3 in DNA: TGCGCCAGCAGCCAGGACAGGGGGCGTCTATACGAGCAGTACTTC. The variable domain in full, with the rest retrieved from reference TRBV5-1 and TRBJ2-7, is KAGVTQTPRYLIKTRGQQVTLSCSPISGHRSVSWYQQTPGQGLQFLFEYFSETQRNKGNFPGRFSGRQFSNSRSEMNVSTLELGDSALYLCASSQDRGRLYEQYFGPGTRLTVT.

The chain employs TRBV6-6 and TRBJ2-3; 7 nucleotides align to TRBD2. The CDR3 spans 14 residues. The V gene's germline CDR1 is MNHNY and CDR2 SVGAGI (reference sequence). The V segment lost 6 bases and the J segment 4 bases; nucleotides outside the gene matches: 7. CDR3 nucleotides: TGTGCCAGCAGCCTAGCGGAGGGAGCAGATACGCAGTATTTT. Translation gives CASSLAEGADTQYF.

The genes are TRBV7-2 and TRBJ1-2, with a possible D match to TRBD1 (5 bases). The CDR3 is made up of 14 amino acids. Germline V CDR1 and CDR2: SGHTA, FQGNSA. Trimming removed 5 bases at V and 3 bases at J, with 13 bases between. CDR3 residues: CASSLQVPDYGYTF. The CDR3 region has the DNA TGTGCCAGCAGCCTACAGGTTCCCGACTATGGCTACACCTTC.

The V and J genes are TRBV5-1 and TRBJ2-5, with D perhaps matching TRBD2 (6 bases). CDR1 and CDR2 from the germline V gene are SGHRS and YFSETQ. V gave up 5 bases and J gave up 3 bases, with 17 bases separating them. This CDR3 spans 15 amino acids. In DNA, the CDR3 is TGCGCCAGCAGTTGGAGCGGGCGCATCGAAGAGACCCAGTACTTC. This translates into CASSWSGRIEETQYF.

This chain connects TRBV30 to TRBJ1-2; perhaps TRBD1 as D (6 bases). The CDR3 extends over 13 amino acids. Per germline, CDR1 GTSNPN and CDR2 SVGIG (reference sequence). The V gene lost 4 bases and the J gene lost 5 bases, with 14 bases spanning the gap. CDR3 nucleotide sequence: TGTGCCTGGAAATGGGGTCAGGGGTATGGCTACACCTTC. This sequence encodes CAWKWGQGYGYTF.

This clone showed up just a few times. V and J are TRBV25-1 and TRBJ1-2; 11 nucleotides line up with TRBD1. Germline V gives CDR1 MGHDK, CDR2 SYGVNS. This CDR3 has 17 residues. After removal of 1 base from V and 8 bases from J, the junction contained 12 bases not matched to a gene. CDR3 nucleotides: TGTGCCAGCAGTGAATCCCGCGATGCGGGACAGGGGGGGGGCTACACCTTC. It codes for CASSESRDAGQGGGYTF.

The gene calls are TRBV21-1 and TRBJ2-7; the DNA was not used to check the table's D call, TRBD2. TRBV21-1 is tagged as a pseudogene. CDR3 size: 17 residues. DNA of the CDR3: TGTGCCAGCAGCAAAGAACCCCCTGGCGGGAGGAAATACGAGCAGTACTTC. Protein: CASSKEPPGGRKYEQYF.

The chain employs TRBV11-3 and TRBJ2-2; D not resolved. V shed 5 bases and J shed 6 bases, with 16 bases lying between them. The CDR3 has 15 residues. Germline loops: CDR1 SGHNT, CDR2 YENEEA. The CDR3 DNA sequence: TGTGCCAGCAGCCCCTCCCGGTCCTCATCCGGGGAGCTGTTTTTT. This gives the protein CASSPSRSSSGELFF.

This clone was found once. The chain couples TRBV6-6 to TRBJ1-5; 7 bases align to TRBD1. The CDR3 spans 13 residues. J lost 4 bases, V lost 6 bases, and 3 bases had no gene match. Germline V gene lookup returns CDR1 MNHNY and CDR2 SVGAGI (reference sequence). The CDR3 region is CASSWDSNQPQHF. CDR3 bases: TGTGCCAGCAGCTGGGACAGTAATCAGCCCCAGCATTTT.

The gene calls are TRBV6-1 and TRBJ2-2, with TRBD1 as a possible D gene (5 bases). This CDR3 contains 15 residues. Germline CDR1 MNHNS, CDR2 SASEGT. With 6 bases removed from V and 5 bases from J, the gap between germline ends came to 16 bases. This chain's CDR3 is CASSPLRDRTGELFF. CDR3 nucleotides: TGTGCCAGCAGCCCCCTCAGGGATCGGACCGGGGAGCTGTTTTTT.

J is TRBJ1-1 and V is TRBV15; maybe TRBD1 (6 bases). This CDR3 contains 15 residues. CDR1 is LNHNV and CDR2 is YYDKDF in the germline V gene (reference sequence). The V gene lost 2 bases and the J gene lost 2 bases, with 12 bases spanning the gap. For the CDR3, the DNA is TGTGCCACCAGCAGATACACAGGGTTAAACACTGAAGCTTTCTTT. Its protein product is CATSRYTGLNTEAFF. The full variable domain, completed using reference TRBV15 and TRBJ1-1, is DAMVIQNPRYQVTQFGKPVTLSCSQTLNHNVMYWYQQKSSQAPKLLFHYYDKDFNNEADTPDNFQSRRPNTSFCFLDIRSPGLGDTAMYLCATSRYTGLNTEAFFGQGTRLTVV.

The chain couples TRBV4-1 to TRBJ2-5; D uncertain. V gave up 4 bases and J gave up 4 bases, with 4 bases separating them. This CDR3 comprises 11 residues. CDR1 MGHRA and CDR2 YSYEKL come from the germline V gene. The CDR3, as DNA: TGCGCCAGCAGCCGAGGAGAGACCCAGTACTTC. The encoded protein is CASSRGETQYF.

The chain has TRBV14 and TRBJ2-2; D is undetermined. This CDR3 comprises 13 residues. CDR1 and CDR2 (germline): SGHDN, FVKESK. Trimming removed 1 base at V and 7 bases at J, with 7 bases between. The CDR3 is CASSQVSIGELFF. The CDR3 nucleotides are TGTGCCAGCAGCCAAGTTAGCATCGGGGAGCTGTTTTTT.

V and J are TRBV4-2 and TRBJ2-1, with 9 bases lining up with TRBD1. This CDR3 contains 14 residues. Per germline, CDR1 LGHNA and CDR2 YNFKEQ. The J segment lost 9 bases and the V segment lost 2 bases, leaving 5 bases of the junction unmatched. CDR3 protein: CASSQPGQGPEQFF. Here the CDR3 DNA reads TGTGCCAGCAGCCAACCTGGACAGGGGCCTGAGCAGTTCTTC.

This chain connects TRBV19 to TRBJ2-3; D unresolved. Trimming pared 4 bases from V and 0 bases from J, leaving 8 bases between. This CDR3 contains 14 residues. Germline V CDR1 and CDR2: LNHDA, SQIVND (reference sequence). The CDR3 here is CASSRRPSTDTQYF. For the CDR3, the DNA is TGTGCCAGTAGTAGGAGACCTAGCACAGATACGCAGTATTTT.

The chain has TRBV5-4 and TRBJ2-7, with no clear D. Germline values: CDR1 SGHNT, CDR2 YYREEE (reference sequence). This CDR3 is 14 amino acids long. The V gene lost 4 bases and the J gene lost 0 bases, with 11 bases spanning the gap. The CDR3: CASSPGQNSYEQYF. CDR3 bases: TGTGCCAGCAGCCCTGGTCAGAACTCCTACGAGCAGTACTTC.

The V gene is TRBV30, the J gene TRBJ2-1, with TRBD2 identical over 7 bases. The CDR3 is 15 amino acids. Trimming took 0 bases from V and 3 from J; bases not matched to a gene: 5. The germline CDR1 and CDR2 sequences are GTSNPN and SVGIG (reference sequence). The CDR3 loop reads CAWSVRGGSYNEQFF. As DNA, the CDR3 is TGTGCCTGGAGTGTACGGGGCGGGAGCTACAATGAGCAGTTCTTC.

V and J are TRBV5-6 and TRBJ1-1; no reliable D call. CDR1 and CDR2 from the germline V gene are SGHDT and YYEEEE. Trimming removed 0 bases at V and 4 bases at J, with 7 bases between. This CDR3 is built from 13 residues. In nucleotides, the CDR3 is TGTGCCAGCAGCTTGGCCACGGGCACTGAAGCTTTCTTT. As protein: CASSLATGTEAFF.

The chain combines TRBV30 with TRBJ2-5; TRBD2 agrees at 10 bases. CDR1 and CDR2 from the germline V gene are GTSNPN and SVGIG (reference sequence). This CDR3 has 16 residues. Trimming at V came to 2 bases and at J to 5 bases, leaving 11 bases not matched to a gene. The CDR3 sequence is CAWSSGRAIISETQYF. CDR3 in DNA: TGTGCCTGGAGTAGCGGGAGGGCCATCATTTCGGAGACCCAGTACTTC. Supplemented by reference TRBV30 and TRBJ2-5, the full variable domain reads SQTIHQWPATLVQPVGSPLSLECTVEGTSNPNLYWYRQAAGRGLQLLFYSVGIGQISSEVPQNLSASRPQDRQFILSSKKLLLSDSGFYLCAWSSGRAIISETQYFGPGTRLLVL.

This chain joins TRBV6-5 and TRBJ2-1; D is possibly TRBD2 (6 bases). Trimming cost V 4 bases and J 6 bases, with 13 bases left between them. There are 14 residues in the CDR3. In germline, CDR1 is MNHEY, CDR2 SVGAGI. The chain's CDR3 is CASSFAGSANEQFF. Written as DNA, the CDR3 is TGTGCCAGCAGTTTTGCGGGATCGGCCAATGAGCAGTTCTTC.

The chain couples TRBV7-9 to TRBJ1-1; D ambiguous. There are 12 residues in the CDR3. Germline-derived CDR1 and CDR2 are SEHNR and FQNEAQ (reference sequence). Trimming removed 6 bases at V and 6 bases at J, with 11 bases between. The CDR3: CASSQTRAEAFF. Here the CDR3 DNA reads TGTGCCAGCAGTCAAACACGGGCTGAAGCTTTCTTT. The variable domain in full, completed from reference TRBV7-9 and TRBJ1-1, reads DTGVSQNPRHKITKRGQNVTFRCDPISEHNRLYWYRQTLGQGPEFLTYFQNEAQLEKSRLLSDRFSAERPKGSFSTLEIQRTEQGDSAMYLCASSQTRAEAFFGQGTRLTVV.

The chain recombines TRBV6-5 with TRBJ2-7; a weak D match, TRBD2 (5 bases). The germline V gene encodes CDR1 MNHEY and CDR2 SVGAGI. There are 15 residues in the CDR3. The V end was cut by 5 bases, the J end by 0 bases, with 14 bases between. CDR3 nucleotide sequence: TGTGCCAGCAGTGCCCCAGCGGCGGGCTCCTACGAGCAGTACTTC. Protein: CASSAPAAGSYEQYF.

The J gene is TRBJ2-1, the V gene TRBV5-1; no clear D. The CDR3 runs 15 residues. The germline V gene encodes CDR1 SGHRS and CDR2 YFSETQ. V was cut by 0 bases and J by 0 bases, with 7 bases left in between. For the CDR3, the DNA is TGCGCCAGCAGCTTGGAGGCGGCCTCCTACAATGAGCAGTTCTTC. The encoded protein is CASSLEAASYNEQFF. The full variable domain, its missing parts supplied by reference TRBV5-1 and TRBJ2-1, is KAGVTQTPRYLIKTRGQQVTLSCSPISGHRSVSWYQQTPGQGLQFLFEYFSETQRNKGNFPGRFSGRQFSNSRSEMNVSTLELGDSALYLCASSLEAASYNEQFFGPGTRLTVL.

This clone was observed a few times. The V gene is TRBV18, the J gene TRBJ2-7; 9 bases match TRBD1. The ends lost 1 base at V and 4 bases at J; junction bases unmatched: 2. CDR1 is KGHSH and CDR2 is LQKENI in the germline V gene. There are 14 residues in the CDR3. In nucleotides, the CDR3 is TGTGCCAGCTCACCACGGACAGGGGAGTACGAGCAGTACTTC. Its protein is CASSPRTGEYEQYF.

The chain uses TRBV20-1 and TRBJ1-2; D is undetermined. Germline CDR1 DFQATT, CDR2 SNEGSKA (reference sequence). V shed 5 bases and J shed 3 bases, with 7 bases lying between them. The CDR3 covers 11 residues. CDR3 sequence: CSAGRDYGYTF. CDR3 nucleotides: TGCAGTGCTGGGAGAGACTATGGCTACACCTTC.

This clone has only one observation. The CDR3 loop reads CATSRDSVGTDTQYF. CDR3 nucleotide sequence: TGTGCCACCAGCAGAGATTCGGTTGGCACAGATACGCAGTATTTT. The J gene is TRBJ2-3, the V gene TRBV15; D unclear. This CDR3 contains 15 residues. Germline loops: CDR1 LNHNV, CDR2 YYDKDF (reference sequence). V was cut by 0 bases and J by 1 base, with 8 bases left in between.

The J gene is TRBJ2-6, the V gene TRBV27; no clear D gene. The V gene lost 6 bases and the J gene lost 8 bases, with 17 bases spanning the gap. The CDR3 is made up of 15 amino acids. CDR1 is MNHEY and CDR2 is SMNVEV in the germline V gene (reference sequence). The CDR3: CASRFKSLGPNVLTF. The DNA of the CDR3 is TGTGCCAGCAGGTTCAAGTCTTTGGGCCCCAACGTCCTGACTTTC. Drawing the rest from reference TRBV27 and TRBJ2-6, the complete variable domain is EAQVTQNPRYLITVTGKKLTVTCSQNMNHEYMSWYRQDPGLGLRQIYYSMNVEVTDKGDVPEGYKVSRKEKRNFPLILESPSPNQTSLYFCASRFKSLGPNVLTFGAGSRLTVL.